These 27 T cell receptor beta chains originate from one sample sequenced in a study of breast tumors, draining lymph nodes, adjacent tissues. The lymph nodes were axillary draining lymph nodes from breast cancer patients. MiXCR was run by TCRdb on the multiplex PCR reads, yielding one entry per CDR3 protein. The sample holds over 70,000 distinct CDR3 sequences; roughly 30% are singletons and the top ten take more than 8%. Sequenced material: axillary lymph node tissue. Every receptor here comes from a female donor with breast cancer. Some clones in this sample may be carry-over from other donors' samples.

The table lists this clonotype with many counts. This sequence joins TRBV30 and TRBJ2-5; 11 bases line up with TRBD2. Germline CDR1 reads GTSNPN; CDR2 reads SVGIG (reference sequence). The junction had 8 bases not matched to a gene; V was cut back by 1 base and J by 7 bases. This CDR3 has 15 amino acids. The CDR3 region has the DNA TGTGCCTGGAGTGCCCAACTAGCGGGGGTTGGGACCCAGTACTTC. Amino acid sequence: CAWSAQLAGVGTQYF.

This clonotype was counted ten times or more. This may be a read error: a much more frequent sequence differs by one nucleotide. This chain connects TRBV7-9 to TRBJ2-3, with D hard to call. Trimming pared 5 bases from V and 7 bases from J, leaving 28 bases between. The CDR3 is 18 residues long. Germline V gene lookup returns CDR1 SEHNR and CDR2 FQNEAQ (reference sequence). The CDR3 protein is CASSPRSPSAHGTHTQYF. The CDR3 DNA is TGTGCCAGCAGCCCGCGGAGCCCTTCAGCGCACGGAACACATACGCAGTATTTT.

The sample holds many counts of this clonotype. A much larger clonotype is one base distant, so this may be a read error. The chain combines TRBV20-1 with TRBJ2-7, with D possibly matching TRBD2 (6 bases). Per germline, CDR1 DFQATT and CDR2 SNEGSKA (reference sequence). The V gene lost 3 bases and the J gene lost 6 bases, with 18 bases spanning the gap. This CDR3 has 14 residues. This chain's CDR3 is CSASTGTWGSEQYF. In DNA, the CDR3 is TGCAGTGCTAGTACCGGGACTTGGGGCTCCGAGCAGTACTTC.

Ten or more counts support this clonotype. The rearrangement joins TRBV19 to TRBJ2-2; no clear D gene. The germline CDR1 and CDR2 sequences are LNHDA and SQIVND (reference sequence). V was cut by 5 bases and J by 5 bases, with 6 bases left in between. This CDR3 has 12 amino acids. The CDR3: CASSWGTGELFF. Here the CDR3 DNA reads TGTGCCAGTAGTTGGGGAACCGGGGAGCTGTTTTTT.

The V gene is TRBV11-2, the J gene TRBJ2-6; TRBD2 aligns across 8 bases. The germline V gene has CDR1 SGHAT and CDR2 FQNNGV. Trimming removed 0 bases from V and 3 bases from J; junction bases left unmatched: 1. There are 16 residues in the CDR3. CDR3 protein: CASSLDGRGGANVLTF. CDR3 sequence (DNA): TGTGCCAGCAGCTTAGACGGGAGGGGTGGGGCCAACGTCCTGACTTTC.

This clonotype was counted many times. V gene TRBV19 combines with J gene TRBJ2-7, with D perhaps matching TRBD2 (7 bases). This CDR3 contains 14 residues. V was cut by 8 bases and J by 0 bases, with 14 bases left in between. Germline values: CDR1 LNHDA, CDR2 SQIVND (reference sequence). CDR3 nucleotide sequence: TGTGCCAGTTCGGGGGGCGGGGACTCCTACGAGCAGTACTTC. Translated: CASSGGGDSYEQYF.

To note about this clonotype: Since no conserved phenylalanine or tryptophan closes the CDR3, a read error is the likely cause. The chain links TRBV6-6 to TRBJ1-6; 10 nucleotides match TRBD1. The CDR3 spans 17 residues. Germline CDR1 reads MNHNY; CDR2 reads SVGAGI (reference sequence). V trimming: 6 bases; J trimming: 1 base; junction bases outside the gene matches: 6. This CDR3 is CASRDDRGRSYNSPLHL. CDR3 nucleotide sequence: TGTGCCAGCAGAGATGACAGGGGGCGATCCTATAATTCACCCCTCCACCTC.

This clonotype came up many times. The V call is TRBV24-1, the J call TRBJ2-7, with 8 bases fitting TRBD1. This CDR3 spans 15 amino acids. Per the germline V gene, CDR1 is KGHDR and CDR2 is SFDVKD. The J segment lost 5 bases and the V segment lost 7 bases, leaving 12 bases of the junction unmatched. CDR3 sequence: CATSAGTGRNHEQYF. The CDR3, as DNA: TGTGCCACCAGCGCTGGGACAGGTAGAAATCACGAGCAGTACTTC.

This clonotype was seen many times. The V gene is TRBV20-1, the J gene TRBJ2-4; 7 bases align to TRBD1. V lost 0 bases, J lost 5 bases, and 7 bases stayed unmatched. The V gene's germline CDR1 is DFQATT and CDR2 SNEGSKA (reference sequence). This CDR3 is built from 15 residues. The DNA of the CDR3 is TGCAGTGCTAGAGACCTACAGGGGAACCAAAACATTCAGTACTTC. The encoded protein is CSARDLQGNQNIQYF.

The chain recombines TRBV19 with TRBJ1-5; 8 bases map to TRBD1. Germline-derived CDR1 and CDR2 are LNHDA and SQIVND (reference sequence). This CDR3 contains 15 residues. Trimming took 1 base from V and 14 from J; bases not matched to a gene: 13. CDR3 sequence reads: CASSIVSWTGQTEHF. The CDR3 DNA follows: TGTGCCAGTAGTATAGTCAGCTGGACAGGGCAGACCGAGCATTTT.

As concerns this clonotype: A read error may explain this, as a much larger clone is one base away. The rearrangement links TRBV10-2 to TRBJ1-1, with TRBD1 as a possible D gene (6 bases). V lost 8 bases and J lost 6, with 13 bases in between. Germline lookup yields CDR1 WSHSY and CDR2 SAAADI. The CDR3 is made up of 12 amino acids. CDR3 coding DNA: TGCGCCAGCCGGCCAGGGGACGCTGAAGCTTTCTTT. Amino acids: CASRPGDAEAFF.

This clonotype was seen many times. This chain joins TRBV5-8 and TRBJ2-2; TRBD1 or TRBD2 may be the D gene (5 bases each). This CDR3 is built from 14 residues. Germline-derived CDR1 and CDR2 are SGHTS and YDEGEE. V was pared by 4 bases and J by 9 bases, with 16 bases between. CDR3 coding DNA: TGTGCCAGCAGCCGACCGGGACCGGCGAGGGAGCTGTTTTTT. This gives the protein CASSRPGPARELFF.

This clonotype was seen a single time. This sequence may be a read error, since a much larger clone differs from it by one base. The J gene is TRBJ2-3, the V gene TRBV7-8, with 8 bases lining up with TRBD2. The CDR3 has 17 amino acids. Germline V gene sequence: CDR1 SGHVS, CDR2 FQNEAQ. CDR3 sequence reads: CAGRQSRISGTSDPQYF. Written as DNA, the CDR3 is TGTGCCGGCAGACAAAGTCGGATTAGCGGGACCTCAGATCCGCAGTATTTT.

The chain links TRBV11-3 to TRBJ2-3; D ambiguous. Judging by the DNA end, TRBJ1-5 fits better; the J call may be wrong. Germline V CDR1 and CDR2: SGHNT, YENEEA. CDR3 length equals 15 residues. The CDR3 here is CASSLAGVGTDTQHF. CDR3 DNA sequence: TGTGCCAGCAGCTTAGCGGGAGTGGGCACAGATACACAGCATTTT.

Notes on this clonotype: Here the CDR3 omits its conserved ending phenylalanine or tryptophan, so a read error is the likely source. The chain couples TRBV2 to TRBJ2-1; TRBD2 matches 9 bases. This CDR3 region has 15 residues. Germline assignment: CDR1 SNHLY and CDR2 FYNNEI. The V and J ends lost 7 bases and 10 bases, in that order; junction bases with no gene match: 14. CDR3 region: CASKSLAGPWDEQFL. The DNA for the CDR3 is TGTGCCAGCAAGTCCCTAGCGGGACCATGGGACGAGCAGTTCCTC.

The rearrangement joins TRBV20-1 to TRBJ2-1, with TRBD2 matching over 14 bases. The CDR3 is 18 amino acids. CDR1 is DFQATT and CDR2 is SNEGSKA in the germline V gene (reference sequence). The junction had 12 bases not matched to a gene; V was cut back by 2 bases and J by 6 bases. Here the CDR3 reads CSARSDRLAGGHPNEQFF. DNA of the CDR3: TGCAGTGCTAGATCCGACAGACTAGCGGGAGGGCACCCCAATGAGCAGTTCTTC.

Turning to this clonotype: Relative to the germline gene, one junction end is altered; a read error may explain this. V gene TRBV24-1 combines with J gene TRBJ1-5; D is unresolved. The germline gives CDR1 KGHDR, CDR2 SFDVKD. CDR3 length equals 12 residues. CDR3 coding DNA: TGTGCCACCAGAGATAAGAGGAATCCCCAGCACTTT. Its translation is CATRDKRNPQHF.

This clonotype was counted ten times or more. V and J are TRBV9 and TRBJ2-1; D may be TRBD2 (6 bases). There are 14 residues in the CDR3. The germline gives CDR1 SGDLS, CDR2 YYNGEE. The ends were cut back, 0 bases at V and 6 bases at J, with 10 bases in the middle. CDR3 sequence: CASSVGASVNEQFF. The CDR3 DNA reads TGTGCCAGCAGCGTAGGGGCTAGCGTCAATGAGCAGTTCTTC.

This clonotype appeared many times. CDR3 protein: CSARDGQPNQPQHF. The CDR3 DNA sequence: TGCAGTGCTAGAGACGGACAGCCGAATCAGCCCCAGCATTTT. V usage is TRBV20-1 and J usage is TRBJ1-5; tentative D call: TRBD1 (6 bases). Germline V gene sequence: CDR1 DFQATT, CDR2 SNEGSKA (reference sequence). The CDR3 is 14 residues long. Trimming removed 0 bases at V and 4 bases at J, with 10 bases between.

About this clonotype itself: A read error may account for a junction end that differs from germline. The V call is TRBV5-4, the J call TRBJ2-1; the match to TRBD2 covers 10 bases. CDR3 length: 15 residues. The germline gives CDR1 SGHNT, CDR2 YYREEE (reference sequence). The CDR3 region is CASSLVLAGVGERFF. CDR3 DNA sequence: TGTGCCAGCAGCTTGGTCCTAGCGGGAGTCGGTGAGCGGTTCTTC.

This clonotype was seen at least ten times. The V gene is TRBV27, the J gene TRBJ2-7; D unresolved. CDR3 length: 15 residues. Germline V gives CDR1 MNHEY, CDR2 SMNVEV (reference sequence). With 5 bases removed from V and 2 bases from J, the gap between germline ends came to 16 bases. CDR3 coding DNA: TGTGCCAGCAGTGCGACCCCGGCTGATACCTACGAGCAGTACTTC. The encoded protein is CASSATPADTYEQYF.

This clonotype occurred many times. The rearrangement uses TRBV4-1 and TRBJ2-3; 12 bases agree with TRBD2. Germline values: CDR1 MGHRA, CDR2 YSYEKL. V shed 3 bases, J shed 1 base, and the junction held 11 bases outside the gene matches. This CDR3 contains 19 residues. The CDR3: CASSQKRLAGGPGTDTQYF. CDR3 nucleotides: TGCGCCAGCAGCCAGAAGCGTCTAGCGGGAGGGCCTGGCACAGATACGCAGTATTTT.

This clonotype was detected ten times or more. The V gene is TRBV27, the J gene TRBJ2-1; perhaps TRBD1 as D (5 bases). This CDR3 is built from 15 residues. V lost 1 base, J lost 5 bases, and 12 bases lay in between. CDR1 and CDR2 from the germline V gene are MNHEY and SMNVEV (reference sequence). CDR3 nucleotides: TGTGCCAGCAGTTTATGGGGCACTACGGACAATGAGCAGTTCTTC. It translates to CASSLWGTTDNEQFF.

This clonotype has a count of ten or more. The chain couples TRBV20-1 to TRBJ2-3; D may be TRBD2 (6 bases). The germline V and J ends were trimmed by 5 bases and 2 bases, with 14 bases remaining between them. From germline, CDR1 is DFQATT and CDR2 SNEGSKA (reference sequence). The CDR3 sequence is 14 residues long. The CDR3 region has the DNA TGCAGTGCTCGACTTGGGGGGACCACAGATACGCAGTATTTT. Protein: CSARLGGTTDTQYF.

This clonotype has a count of ten or more. Being one base from a much bigger clone, this may be a read error. The chain links TRBV20-1 to TRBJ2-7; D is unclear. The length of the CDR3 is 11 residues. Germline CDR1 is DFQATT and CDR2 is SNEGSKA (reference sequence). The CDR3 coding sequence is TGCAGTGCTACCCGAACCAACGAGCAGTCCTTC. This encodes CSATRTNEQSF.

With respect to this clonotype: The junction departs from the called germline gene at one end, perhaps through a read error. The chain is built from TRBV4-3 and TRBJ2-3; 10 bases fit TRBD2. There are 11 residues in the CDR3. Germline CDR1 reads LGHNA; CDR2 reads YSLEER. DNA of the CDR3: TGCGCCAGCTCCGGGGGACTAGCGTTCTCTTTT. Translating gives CASSGGLAFSF.

This clonotype was found many times. The rearrangement uses TRBV6-5 and TRBJ1-2, with a weak D call TRBD1 (6 bases). The CDR3 is 13 amino acids. In germline, CDR1 is MNHEY, CDR2 SVGAGI. V lost 10 bases, J lost 8 bases, and 20 bases lay in between. In DNA, the CDR3 is TGTGCCACATGGAAACAGGGTTCGAGGGGCTACACCTTC. Translated, it gives CATWKQGSRGYTF.